The 23 T cell receptor beta chains reported below all come from one sample, sequenced in a study of OX40 agonist ivuxolimab in advanced cancers. TCRdb keeps only in-frame clones here, not all; method: immunoSEQ multiplex PCR. The sample lists 78,000 or so clones, more than 75% occurring once. The sample consisted of CD4+ or CD8+ T cells sorted from blood, taken in a trial of the OX40 agonist ivuxolimab. All receptors derive from an adult with an advanced solid tumor such as melanoma, head and neck, liver or kidney cancer.

The CDR3 DNA follows: TGTGCCAGCAGCTTAGATACAGGGCTAAATCAGCCCCAGCATTTT. This translates into CASSLDTGLNQPQHF. V usage is TRBV11-2 and J usage is TRBJ1-5, with TRBD1 as a possible D gene (6 bases). The length of the CDR3 is 15 residues. Trimming stripped 0 bases from V and 4 bases from J, with 10 bases between. The V gene's germline CDR1 is SGHAT and CDR2 FQNNGV.

V usage is TRBV25-1 and J usage is TRBJ2-7; 9 nucleotides agree with TRBD1. This CDR3 spans 15 amino acids. V shed 3 bases and J 3 bases; nucleotides not matched to a gene: 6. CDR1 and CDR2 from the germline V gene are MGHDK and SYGVNS. The CDR3 sequence is CASSDPGTGNYEQYF. The CDR3 coding sequence is TGTGCCAGCAGTGACCCCGGGACAGGGAACTACGAGCAGTACTTC.

J is TRBJ2-1 and V is TRBV7-2; 8 nucleotides match TRBD1. Germline values: CDR1 SGHTA, CDR2 FQGNSA. With V trimmed by 5 bases and J by 14 bases, 8 bases remained unmatched. This CDR3 is 12 amino acids long. The CDR3 nucleotides are TGTGCCAGCAGCCCACGGACAGGGTCCAAGTTCTTC. Protein: CASSPRTGSKFF. Together with reference TRBV7-2 and TRBJ2-1, the CDR3 gives the full variable domain: GAGVSQSPSNKVTEKGKDVELRCDPISGHTALYWYRQSLGQGLEFLIYFQGNSAPDKSGLPSDRFSAERTGGSVSTLTIQRTQQEDSAVYLCASSPRTGSKFFGPGTRLTVL.

This chain's CDR3 is CASSPPVGQPQHF. CDR3 in DNA: TGTGCCAGCTCACCACCCGTAGGACAGCCCCAGCATTTT. The chain is built from TRBV18 and TRBJ1-5; D remains unclear. The CDR3 loop spans 13 amino acids. Trimming took 0 bases from V and 7 from J, leaving 7 bases between them. Germline V lookup: CDR1 KGHSH, CDR2 LQKENI.

V and J are TRBV27 and TRBJ1-1, with D uncertain. Germline lookup yields CDR1 MNHEY and CDR2 SMNVEV (reference sequence). V was cut by 4 bases and J by 1 base, with 13 bases left in between. The CDR3 totals 15 residues. Written as DNA, the CDR3 is TGTGCCAGCAGTTCGTGGGCCCCAAGGAACACTGAAGCTTTCTTT. Its translation is CASSSWAPRNTEAFF.

This clone was recorded once. The chain joins TRBV6-6 to TRBJ1-5; maybe TRBD1 (6 bases). Trimming shortened V by 5 bases and J by 1 base, and 12 bases separated the two germline ends. Germline V lookup: CDR1 MNHNY, CDR2 SVGAGI (reference sequence). The CDR3 has 15 residues. In DNA, the CDR3 is TGTGCCAGCAGTGACAGGATACGAAGCAATCAGCCCCAGCATTTT. Amino acids: CASSDRIRSNQPQHF.

J is TRBJ2-1 and V is TRBV25-1, with TRBD2 matching 11 bases. V gave up 3 bases and J gave up 7 bases; unmatched junction bases: 2. Germline CDR1 reads MGHDK; CDR2 reads SYGVNS. The CDR3 is 14 residues long. The DNA of the CDR3 is TGTGCCAGCAGTGATAGCGGGAGGGGTAATGAGCAGTTCTTC. Its protein is CASSDSGRGNEQFF.

The genes are TRBV6-1 and TRBJ1-5; no clear D. The CDR3 has 12 amino acids. V dropped 1 base and J dropped 9 bases, with 7 bases sitting between them. From germline, CDR1 is MNHNS and CDR2 SASEGT. CDR3 sequence reads: CASSEVVGPQHF. Here the CDR3 DNA reads TGTGCCAGCAGTGAAGTGGTGGGGCCCCAGCATTTT.

There are a few counts of this clone. V and J are TRBV5-4 and TRBJ1-2; 10 positions match TRBD1. Germline CDR1 SGHNT, CDR2 YYREEE (reference sequence). The CDR3 runs to 15 residues. Trimming removed 0 bases from V and 8 bases from J; junction bases left unmatched: 7. The CDR3 nucleotides read TGTGCCAGCAGCTTGGATGGGACAGGGGTCAGGGGCTACACCTTC. Amino acid sequence: CASSLDGTGVRGYTF. Using reference TRBV5-4 and TRBJ1-2 for the parts outside the CDR3, the full variable domain is ETGVTQSPTHLIKTRGQQVTLRCSSQSGHNTVSWYQQALGQGPQFIFQYYREEENGRGNFPPRFSGLQFPNYSSELNVNALELDDSALYLCASSLDGTGVRGYTFGSGTRLTVV.

This chain joins TRBV27 and TRBJ1-2; D remains unclear. V gave up 4 bases and J gave up 8 bases, with 14 bases separating them. Germline V gene sequence: CDR1 MNHEY, CDR2 SMNVEV (reference sequence). CDR3 size: 13 residues. The CDR3 sequence is CASSSQGKQGYTF. In DNA, the CDR3 is TGTGCCAGCAGTTCCCAAGGGAAGCAAGGCTACACCTTC.

The CDR3 loop is CASSLPDTAGNTIYF. The DNA for the CDR3 is TGTGCCAGCAGCCTCCCGGACACGGCGGGGAACACCATATATTTT. The chain is built from TRBV6-6 and TRBJ1-3; tentative D call: TRBD1 (5 bases). Germline CDR1 and CDR2: MNHNY and SVGAGI (reference sequence). V lost 6 bases and J 7 bases, leaving 19 bases between the germline ends. There are 15 residues in the CDR3.

This chain links TRBV6-1 with TRBJ2-1, with 15 bases fitting TRBD2. CDR1 is MNHNS and CDR2 is SASEGT in the germline V gene. This CDR3 is 19 amino acids long. The trim removed 4 bases at V and 0 bases at J, leaving 7 bases unmatched. The CDR3 sequence is CASSGGTSGGLSSYNEQFF. The CDR3 DNA reads as TGTGCCAGCAGTGGTGGGACTAGCGGGGGGTTAAGCTCCTACAATGAGCAGTTCTTC.

The J gene is TRBJ1-1, the V gene TRBV28; the match to TRBD1 covers 8 bases. CDR3 length: 14 amino acids. Germline CDR1 reads MDHEN; CDR2 reads SYDVKM. V lost 4 bases to trimming and J lost 5 bases; unmatched junction nucleotides: 6. The CDR3 DNA reads as TGTGCCAGCAGTTCGCAGGGGGCATGGACTGAAGCTTTCTTT. The encoded protein is CASSSQGAWTEAFF.

As DNA, the CDR3 is TGTGCCAGTAGTCCTGGGGACAAGGCGAATGAAAAACTGTTTTTT. It specifies CASSPGDKANEKLFF. The chain employs TRBV19 and TRBJ1-4; maybe TRBD1 (6 bases). The V and J ends lost 5 bases and 5 bases respectively, with 15 bases between them. This CDR3 is 15 amino acids long. From germline, CDR1 is LNHDA and CDR2 SQIVND (reference sequence).

The chain joins TRBV29-1 to TRBJ1-1; D gene unclear. Germline CDR1 reads SQVTM; CDR2 reads ANQGSEA. Trimming removed 6 bases at V and 4 bases at J, with 6 bases between. The CDR3 runs 10 residues. CDR3 amino acids: CSVGVTEAFF. The CDR3 DNA is TGCAGCGTCGGAGTCACTGAAGCTTTCTTT.

This clone was counted a single time. CDR3 in DNA: TGTGCCAGCACCACGACCGGGGGCGGCTATCAGCCCCAGCATTTT. Amino acid sequence: CASTTTGGGYQPQHF. The V gene is TRBV6-5, the J gene TRBJ1-5, with TRBD1 as a possible D gene (6 bases). There are 15 residues in the CDR3. Deletions cut 7 bases from V and 5 bases from J, with 18 bases between. CDR1 is MNHEY and CDR2 is SVGAGI in the germline V gene.

The chain combines TRBV7-9 with TRBJ2-2; D is unresolved. The CDR3 length is 14 residues. Germline assignment: CDR1 SEHNR and CDR2 FQNEAQ (reference sequence). V dropped 0 bases and J dropped 6 bases, with 8 bases sitting between them. The CDR3 DNA sequence: TGTGCCAGCAGCTTAGCGGAAAGCGCCGGGGAGCTGTTTTTT. Its translation: CASSLAESAGELFF. The full variable domain, completed using reference TRBV7-9 and TRBJ2-2, is DTGVSQNPRHKITKRGQNVTFRCDPISEHNRLYWYRQTLGQGPEFLTYFQNEAQLEKSRLLSDRFSAERPKGSFSTLEIQRTEQGDSAMYLCASSLAESAGELFFGEGSRLTVL.

The chain combines TRBV11-3 with TRBJ2-2; 9 bases line up with TRBD1. With V trimmed by 5 bases and J by 4 bases, 5 bases remained unmatched. Germline values: CDR1 SGHNT, CDR2 YENEEA. This CDR3 comprises 15 residues. CDR3 region: CASSTGQGGTGELFF. The CDR3 bases are TGTGCCAGCAGCACGGGACAGGGTGGCACCGGGGAGCTGTTTTTT. Supplemented by reference TRBV11-3 and TRBJ2-2, the full variable domain reads EAGVVQSPRYKIIEKKQPVAFWCNPISGHNTLYWYLQNLGQGPELLIRYENEEAVDDSQLPKDRFSAERLKGVDSTLKIQPAELGDSAVYLCASSTGQGGTGELFFGEGSRLTVL.

V gene TRBV5-4 combines with J gene TRBJ1-1; weak D call: TRBD1 (5 bases). V was cut by 4 bases and J by 1 base, with 11 bases left in between. Germline lookup yields CDR1 SGHNT and CDR2 YYREEE (reference sequence). The CDR3 length is 14 residues. The CDR3 region is CASSTGGGNTEAFF. CDR3 in DNA: TGTGCCAGCAGCACCGGGGGAGGGAACACTGAAGCTTTCTTT.

CDR3 coding DNA: TGTGCCAGCAGTTTAGGCGGGACAGGAGGGGGCTACACCTTC. Amino acid sequence: CASSLGGTGGGYTF. The chain couples TRBV27 to TRBJ1-2; TRBD1 aligns across 8 bases. V dropped 2 bases and J dropped 8; count of bases not matched to a gene: 7. The CDR3 is 14 amino acids. CDR1 is MNHEY, CDR2 SMNVEV, per germline (reference sequence).

This sequence joins TRBV19 and TRBJ1-2, with 10 bases that match TRBD1. CDR1 LNHDA and CDR2 SQIVND come from the germline V gene (reference sequence). The CDR3 loop spans 15 amino acids. Unmatched junction bases numbered 7, after V lost 1 base and J lost 8 bases. This CDR3 is CASSIGTGGSYGYTF. In nucleotides, the CDR3 is TGTGCCAGTAGTATAGGGACAGGGGGATCCTACGGCTACACCTTC.

The chain carries TRBV28 and TRBJ2-5, with a tentative D call TRBD1 (7 bases). This CDR3 region has 16 residues. From germline, CDR1 is MDHEN and CDR2 SYDVKM. Deletions cut 5 bases from V and 5 bases from J, with 21 bases between. The CDR3 protein is CASSAQGGGGLETQYF. The CDR3 nucleotides are TGTGCCAGCAGTGCCCAGGGGGGAGGAGGTTTGGAGACCCAGTACTTC.

The V and J genes are TRBV25-1 and TRBJ1-4; D remains unclear. CDR3 length: 14 residues. V lost 1 base and J lost 4, with 7 bases in between. CDR1 is MGHDK, CDR2 SYGVNS, per germline. CDR3 nucleotides: TGTGCCAGCAGTGAATCTGGGTTTAATGAAAAACTGTTTTTT. Translating gives CASSESGFNEKLFF.